This TCR beta chain was retrieved from a study of CXCR3-negative and CXCR3-positive naive CD8 T cells. This CDR3 comprises 15 residues. CDR1 is MNHEY and CDR2 is SMNVEV in the germline V gene (reference sequence). UMI-labeled 5' RACE TRB cDNA libraries were prepared from the cells. TCRdb reprocessed the 5' RACE reads, keeping one entry per CDR3 protein, no DNA. The sample spans over 100,000 distinct CDR3 sequences; the ten largest clones claim approximately 0.29%. This clonotype originated in a human donor in good health. Some clones in this sample may be carry-over from other donors' samples. Source material: naive CXCR3- CD8+ T cells from blood. Subset given: CD45RO-CCR7+CD27+CD95- naive CD8+ T cells lacking CXCR3 (TNR3-). The chain has TRBV27 and TRBJ1-2; with no DNA, the TCRdb D assignment of TRBD1 cannot be verified. The CDR3 reads CASRPQGAGLYGYTF.